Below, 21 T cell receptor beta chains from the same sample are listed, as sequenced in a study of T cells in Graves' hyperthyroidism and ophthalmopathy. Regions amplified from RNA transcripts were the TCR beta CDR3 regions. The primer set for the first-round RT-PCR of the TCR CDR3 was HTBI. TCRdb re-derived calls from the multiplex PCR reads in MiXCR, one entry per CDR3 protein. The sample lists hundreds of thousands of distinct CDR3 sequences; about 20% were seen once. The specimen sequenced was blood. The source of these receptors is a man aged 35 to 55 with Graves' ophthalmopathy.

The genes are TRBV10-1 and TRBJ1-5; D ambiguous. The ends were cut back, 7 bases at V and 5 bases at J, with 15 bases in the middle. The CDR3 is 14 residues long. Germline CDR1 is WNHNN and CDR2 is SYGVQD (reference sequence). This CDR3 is CASTDGEGDQPQHF. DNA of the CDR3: TGCGCCAGCACCGACGGGGAGGGAGATCAGCCCCAGCATTTT.

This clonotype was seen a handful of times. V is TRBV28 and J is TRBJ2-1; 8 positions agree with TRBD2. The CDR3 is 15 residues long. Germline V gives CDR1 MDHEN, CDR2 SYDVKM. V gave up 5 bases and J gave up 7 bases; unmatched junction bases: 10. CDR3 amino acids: CASSGASGFWNEQFF. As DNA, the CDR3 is TGTGCCAGCAGTGGGGCTAGCGGGTTTTGGAATGAGCAGTTCTTC.

The CDR3 DNA reads as TGTGCCTGGAGTGTATCGACAGGGAACGAGCAGTACTTC. Translation gives CAWSVSTGNEQYF. The gene calls are TRBV30 and TRBJ2-7; 7 nucleotides match TRBD1. The CDR3 is 13 amino acids. Germline-derived CDR1 and CDR2 are GTSNPN and SVGIG (reference sequence). With V trimmed by 0 bases and J by 5 bases, 4 bases remained unmatched. The entire variable domain, with the rest obtained from reference TRBV30 and TRBJ2-7, is as follows: SQTIHQWPATLVQPVGSPLSLECTVEGTSNPNLYWYRQAAGRGLQLLFYSVGIGQISSEVPQNLSASRPQDRQFILSSKKLLLSDSGFYLCAWSVSTGNEQYFGPGTRLTVT.

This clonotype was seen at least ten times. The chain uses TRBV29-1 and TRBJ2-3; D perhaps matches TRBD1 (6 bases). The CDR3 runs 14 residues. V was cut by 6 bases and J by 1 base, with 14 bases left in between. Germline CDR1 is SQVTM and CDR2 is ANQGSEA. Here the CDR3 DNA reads TGCAGCGTAGCAACAGGGTTCGGCACAGATACGCAGTATTTT. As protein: CSVATGFGTDTQYF.

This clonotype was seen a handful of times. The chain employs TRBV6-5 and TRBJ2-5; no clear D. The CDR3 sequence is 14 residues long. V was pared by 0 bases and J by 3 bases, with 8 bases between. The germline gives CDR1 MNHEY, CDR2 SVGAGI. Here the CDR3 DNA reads TGTGCCAGCAGTTACTCGACCCCTAAAGAGACCCAGTACTTC. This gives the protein CASSYSTPKETQYF.

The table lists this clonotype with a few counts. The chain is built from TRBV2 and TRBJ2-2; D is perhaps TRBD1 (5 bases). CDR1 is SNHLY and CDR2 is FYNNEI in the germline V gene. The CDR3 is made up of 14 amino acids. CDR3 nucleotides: TGTGCATCGAAGGGGCGACTTAACACCGGGGAGCTGTTTTTT. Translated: CASKGRLNTGELFF.

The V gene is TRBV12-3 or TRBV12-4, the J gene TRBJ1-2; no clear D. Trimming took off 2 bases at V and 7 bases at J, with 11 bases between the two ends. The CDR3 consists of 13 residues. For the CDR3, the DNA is TGTGCCAGCAGTTTACTGGACTCCGGTGGCTACACCTTC. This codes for CASSLLDSGGYTF.

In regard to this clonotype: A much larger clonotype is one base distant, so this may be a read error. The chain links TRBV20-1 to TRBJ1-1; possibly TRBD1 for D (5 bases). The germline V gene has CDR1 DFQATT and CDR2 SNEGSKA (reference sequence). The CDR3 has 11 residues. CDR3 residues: CSASRGTEASF. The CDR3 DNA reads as TGCAGTGCTAGTCGAGGGACTGAAGCTTCCTTT.

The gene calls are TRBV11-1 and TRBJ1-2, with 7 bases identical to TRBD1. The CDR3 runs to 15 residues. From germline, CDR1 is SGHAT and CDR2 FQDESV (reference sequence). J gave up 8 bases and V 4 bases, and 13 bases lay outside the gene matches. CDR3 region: CASSYSGTAPGGYTF. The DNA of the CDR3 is TGTGCCAGCAGCTACTCCGGGACAGCCCCGGGGGGCTACACCTTC. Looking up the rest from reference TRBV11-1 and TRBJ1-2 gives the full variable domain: EAEVAQSPRYKITEKSQAVAFWCDPISGHATLYWYRQILGQGPELLVQFQDESVVDDSQLPKDRFSAERLKGVDSTLKIQPAELGDSAMYLCASSYSGTAPGGYTFGSGTRLTVV.

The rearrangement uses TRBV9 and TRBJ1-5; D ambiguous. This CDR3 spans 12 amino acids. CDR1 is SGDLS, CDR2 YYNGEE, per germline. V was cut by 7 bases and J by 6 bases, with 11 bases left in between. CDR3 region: CASGDFSQPQHF. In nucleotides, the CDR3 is TGTGCCAGCGGCGATTTTAGTCAGCCCCAGCATTTT.

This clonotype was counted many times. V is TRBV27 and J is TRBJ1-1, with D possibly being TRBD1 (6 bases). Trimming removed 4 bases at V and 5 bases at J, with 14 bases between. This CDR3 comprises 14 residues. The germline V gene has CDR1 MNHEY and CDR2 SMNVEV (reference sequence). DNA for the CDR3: TGTGCCAGCAGTTATGCGGGGGCGAGGACTGAAGCTTTCTTT. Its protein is CASSYAGARTEAFF.

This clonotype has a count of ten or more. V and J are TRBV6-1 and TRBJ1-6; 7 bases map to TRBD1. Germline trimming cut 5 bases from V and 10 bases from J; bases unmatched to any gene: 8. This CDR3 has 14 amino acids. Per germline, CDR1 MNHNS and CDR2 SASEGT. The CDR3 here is CASSRQGSGSPLHF. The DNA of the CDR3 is TGTGCCAGCAGTCGACAGGGCTCGGGGTCACCCCTCCACTTT.

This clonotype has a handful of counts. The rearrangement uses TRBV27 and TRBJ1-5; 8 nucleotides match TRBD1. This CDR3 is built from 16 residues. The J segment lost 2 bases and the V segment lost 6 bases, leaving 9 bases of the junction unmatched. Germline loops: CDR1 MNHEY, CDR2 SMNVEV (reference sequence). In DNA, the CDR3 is TGTGCCAGCAGGCTCAGGGGGCGCCTGGGCAATCAGCCCCAGCATTTT. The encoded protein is CASRLRGRLGNQPQHF.

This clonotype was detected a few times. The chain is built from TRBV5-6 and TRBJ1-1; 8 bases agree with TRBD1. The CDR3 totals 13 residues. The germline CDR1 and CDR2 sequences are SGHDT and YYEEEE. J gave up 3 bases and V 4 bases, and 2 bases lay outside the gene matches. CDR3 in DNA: TGTGCCAGCAGCGCCAGGGGGCACACTGAAGCTTTCTTT. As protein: CASSARGHTEAFF.

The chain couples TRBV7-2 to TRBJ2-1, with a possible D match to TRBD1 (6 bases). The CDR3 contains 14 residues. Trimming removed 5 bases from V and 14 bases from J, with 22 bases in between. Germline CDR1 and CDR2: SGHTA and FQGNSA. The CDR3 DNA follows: TGTGCCAGCAGCGCGAAACAGGGCGGTTGGGATAAGTTCTTC. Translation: CASSAKQGGWDKFF.

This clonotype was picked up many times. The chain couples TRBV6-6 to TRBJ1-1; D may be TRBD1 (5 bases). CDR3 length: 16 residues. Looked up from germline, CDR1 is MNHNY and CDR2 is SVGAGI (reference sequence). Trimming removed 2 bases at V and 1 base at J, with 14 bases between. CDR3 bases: TGTGCCAGCAGTTACCCAAGAACAGGTGGGAACACTGAAGCTTTCTTT. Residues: CASSYPRTGGNTEAFF.

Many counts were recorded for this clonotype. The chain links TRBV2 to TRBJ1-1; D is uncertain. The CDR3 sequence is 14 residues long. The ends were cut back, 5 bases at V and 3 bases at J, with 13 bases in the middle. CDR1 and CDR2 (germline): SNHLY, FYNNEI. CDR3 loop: CASSLEREHTEAFF. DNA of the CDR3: TGTGCCAGCAGTTTGGAGCGAGAGCACACTGAAGCTTTCTTT.

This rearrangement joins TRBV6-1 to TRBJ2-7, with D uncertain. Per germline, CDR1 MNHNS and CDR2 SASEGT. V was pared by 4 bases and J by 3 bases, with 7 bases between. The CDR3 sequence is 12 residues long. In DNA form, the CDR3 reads TGTGCCAGCAGTGTACTTAACTACGAGCAGTACTTC. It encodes CASSVLNYEQYF.

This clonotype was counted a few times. CDR3 sequence (DNA): TGCGCCAGCAGCCCACGGACAGGGGCTGAAGCTTTCTTT. Translating gives CASSPRTGAEAFF. This chain uses TRBV5-1 with TRBJ1-1; TRBD1 matches 9 bases. CDR3 length equals 13 residues. Germline CDR1 is SGHRS and CDR2 is YFSETQ. Trimming removed 4 bases from V and 6 bases from J; junction bases left unmatched: 4.

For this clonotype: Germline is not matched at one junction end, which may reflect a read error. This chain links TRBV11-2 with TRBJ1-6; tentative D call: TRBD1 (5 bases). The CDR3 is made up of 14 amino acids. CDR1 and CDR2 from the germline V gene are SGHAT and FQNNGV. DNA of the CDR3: TGTGCCAGCAGCCTCAGGGTAGGCGATTCACCCCCCCACTTT. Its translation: CASSLRVGDSPPHF.

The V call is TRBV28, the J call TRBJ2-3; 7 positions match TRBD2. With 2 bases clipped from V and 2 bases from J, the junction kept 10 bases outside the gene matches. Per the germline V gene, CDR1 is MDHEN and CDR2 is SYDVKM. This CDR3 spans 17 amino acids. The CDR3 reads CASSLPSGATFTDTQYF. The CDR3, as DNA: TGTGCCAGCAGTTTACCTAGCGGAGCAACGTTCACAGATACGCAGTATTTT.